The 2 T cell receptor beta chains below all came from one sample that was sequenced in a study of B cell selection in AIRE deficiency. Produced via immunoSEQ multiplex PCR; TCRdb's table is partial and in-frame only. The sample yields about 21,000 clones, approximately 94% seen once. The regulatory T cell sort gate was CD4+CD25hiCD127low/negative. Sequences were obtained from Tregs sorted from PBMCs. The source of these receptors is a human donor with AIRE deficiency.

The chain carries TRBV11-2 and TRBJ2-7, with TRBD2 matching over 9 bases. V dropped 5 bases and J dropped 4; count of bases not matched to a gene: 9. The CDR3 covers 15 residues. The germline V gene has CDR1 SGHAT and CDR2 FQNNGV. DNA for the CDR3: TGTGCCAGCAGCCCATCGGGACTAGCAGTATACGAGCAGTACTTC. It is translated as CASSPSGLAVYEQYF.

This sequence joins TRBV5-6 and TRBJ1-2; D remains unclear. Per germline, CDR1 SGHDT and CDR2 YYEEEE. The CDR3 loop spans 13 amino acids. The germline V and J ends were trimmed by 0 bases and 4 bases, with 7 bases remaining between them. The CDR3 coding sequence is TGTGCCAGCAGCTTGGGCGCTGTCTATGGCTACACCTTC. It yields the protein CASSLGAVYGYTF.